This entry lists 15 T cell receptor beta chains sequenced from one sample in a study of blood T cell repertoires in COVID-19. Assay used: immunoSEQ multiplex PCR; TCRdb lists only in-frame clones, some missing. Of 210,000 or so clones listed, 80% to 90% are singletons. The sequenced material came from PBMCs or T cells enriched from blood (not recorded which). These receptors all come from a woman aged 45-65 years in a cohort exposed to, infected with or recovered from COVID-19 (not recorded which).

The CDR3 sequence is CASSGKAGDVNTIYF. CDR3 in DNA: TGTGCCAGCAGCGGAAAGGCAGGGGATGTAAACACCATATATTTT. The genes are TRBV7-2 and TRBJ1-3, with D tentatively TRBD1 (6 bases). Germline V gene lookup returns CDR1 SGHTA and CDR2 FQGNSA. The CDR3 sequence is 15 residues long. V was clipped by 5 bases and J by 6 bases, with 17 bases between them.

The chain employs TRBV9 and TRBJ2-5, with 11 positions matching TRBD2. Trimming at V came to 0 bases and at J to 1 base, leaving 2 bases not matched to a gene. The CDR3 totals 16 residues. From germline, CDR1 is SGDLS and CDR2 YYNGEE. CDR3 in DNA: TGTGCCAGCAGCGTAGTTAGCGGGGGGGCCCAAGAGACCCAGTACTTC. It specifies CASSVVSGGAQETQYF.

CDR3 sequence (DNA): TGCGCCAGCAGCAACCGGGCTAGTGGACACGCTTTCTTT. Translation: CASSNRASGHAFF. The chain uses TRBV4-1 and TRBJ1-1; D possibly corresponds to TRBD1 (5 bases). The CDR3 is made up of 13 amino acids. Trimming took off 5 bases at V and 11 bases at J, with 18 bases between the two ends. Germline lookup yields CDR1 MGHRA and CDR2 YSYEKL.

This clone has more than one count but fewer than ten. This rearrangement joins TRBV5-7 to TRBJ2-7; 9 nucleotides match TRBD1. TRBV5-7 is placed among ORFs of uncertain function. The CDR3 is made up of 15 amino acids. V shed 0 bases and J 4 bases; nucleotides not matched to a gene: 5. The CDR3, as DNA: TGTGCCAGCAGCTTGGCCCTGGACAGGGGATACGAGCAGTACTTC. Translating gives CASSLALDRGYEQYF.

The chain uses TRBV5-6 and TRBJ2-2, with D tentatively TRBD1 (6 bases). V was cut by 5 bases and J by 6 bases, with 20 bases left in between. The CDR3 runs 16 residues. Germline V gives CDR1 SGHDT, CDR2 YYEEEE. Here the CDR3 reads CASSQGGWGISGELFF. The CDR3 DNA reads as TGTGCCAGCAGTCAAGGGGGATGGGGCATCTCCGGGGAGCTGTTTTTT.

The chain uses TRBV7-9 and TRBJ1-3; no reliable D call. The CDR3 spans 16 residues. The ends were cut back, 4 bases at V and 4 bases at J, with 17 bases in the middle. Germline lookup yields CDR1 SEHNR and CDR2 FQNEAQ (reference sequence). DNA for the CDR3: TGTGCCAGCAGCTCCCCCGGTCGGTGGTCCGGAAACACCATATATTTT. Amino acids: CASSSPGRWSGNTIYF. Full variable domain (remainder filled in from reference TRBV7-9 and TRBJ1-3): DTGVSQNPRHKITKRGQNVTFRCDPISEHNRLYWYRQTLGQGPEFLTYFQNEAQLEKSRLLSDRFSAERPKGSFSTLEIQRTEQGDSAMYLCASSSPGRWSGNTIYFGEGSWLTVV.

This chain uses TRBV5-5 with TRBJ2-7; no firm D call. V gave up 3 bases and J gave up 3 bases, with 4 bases separating them. Germline V lookup: CDR1 SGHKS, CDR2 YYEKEE (reference sequence). The CDR3 covers 11 residues. CDR3 region: CASSSGYEQYF. The CDR3 coding sequence is TGTGCCAGCAGCTCCGGCTACGAGCAGTACTTC. The full variable domain, its missing parts supplied by reference TRBV5-5 and TRBJ2-7, is DAGVTQSPTHLIKTRGQQVTLRCSPISGHKSVSWYQQVLGQGPQFIFQYYEKEERGRGNFPDRFSARQFPNYSSELNVNALLLGDSALYLCASSSGYEQYFGPGTRLTVT.

The CDR3 protein is CASSVVRGSGNTIYF. DNA for the CDR3: TGTGCCAGCAGCGTAGTCAGGGGCTCTGGAAACACCATATATTTT. V is TRBV9 and J is TRBJ1-3, with D perhaps TRBD1 (6 bases). CDR1 is SGDLS and CDR2 is YYNGEE in the germline V gene. The V gene lost 0 bases and the J gene lost 0 bases, with 7 bases spanning the gap. This CDR3 has 15 amino acids.

The rearrangement links TRBV7-9 to TRBJ2-1, with D possibly TRBD2 on 6 matching bases. CDR1 and CDR2 (germline): SEHNR, FQNEAQ (reference sequence). The CDR3 spans 19 residues. V shed 0 bases and J shed 0 bases, with 18 bases lying between them. The chain's CDR3 is CASSLAWALAHHSYNEQFF. The CDR3 region has the DNA TGTGCCAGCAGCTTAGCGTGGGCACTAGCTCACCACTCCTACAATGAGCAGTTCTTC.

The V gene is TRBV7-3, the J gene TRBJ1-2; TRBD1 matches at 7 bases. Germline loops: CDR1 SGHTA, CDR2 FQGTGA. CDR3 size: 14 residues. V shed 4 bases and J 8 bases; nucleotides not matched to a gene: 10. The DNA for the CDR3 is TGTGCCAGCAGCTCCCAGGGGGGCCGAGAGGGCTACACCTTC. Translated, it gives CASSSQGGREGYTF. The complete variable domain, with remaining parts taken from reference TRBV7-3 and TRBJ1-2, reads GAGVSQTPSNKVTEKGKYVELRCDPISGHTALYWYRQSLGQGPEFLIYFQGTGAADDSGLPNDRFFAVRPEGSVSTLKIQRTERGDSAVYLCASSSQGGREGYTFGSGTRLTVV.

V usage is TRBV11-2 and J usage is TRBJ1-6, with 7 bases fitting TRBD1. The V segment lost 7 bases and the J segment 6 bases; nucleotides outside the gene matches: 9. The CDR3 runs 15 residues. CDR1 and CDR2 from the germline V gene are SGHAT and FQNNGV. The CDR3 DNA reads as TGTGCCAGCAAAGTAGAGACAGGGCCTAATTCACCCCTCCACTTT. Translation: CASKVETGPNSPLHF.

The J gene is TRBJ2-7, the V gene TRBV29-1; the D gene is possibly TRBD2 (6 bases). V was trimmed by 6 bases and J by 4 bases, leaving 16 bases between them. Looked up from germline, CDR1 is SQVTM and CDR2 is ANQGSEA. This CDR3 is 13 amino acids long. CDR3 DNA sequence: TGCAGCGTCGCCGCTAGAGGGAGGTACGAGCAGTACTTC. The encoded protein is CSVAARGRYEQYF.

This clone was seen a handful of times. The chain combines TRBV28 with TRBJ2-2, with 14 bases lining up with TRBD2. The CDR3 runs to 18 residues. Losses at the gene ends were 7 bases for V and 6 bases for J; bases not matched to a gene: 13. In germline, CDR1 is MDHEN, CDR2 SYDVKM. As DNA, the CDR3 is TGTGCCAGCAACCACGGACTAGCGGGGGGTCCTCCCCCCGGGGAGCTGTTTTTT. It yields the protein CASNHGLAGGPPPGELFF.

This clone showed up just once. J is TRBJ2-7 and V is TRBV4-1; tentatively, D is TRBD1 (9 bases). CDR1 is MGHRA, CDR2 YSYEKL, per germline. Trimming stripped 3 bases from V and 6 bases from J, with 18 bases between. The CDR3 runs 15 residues. The CDR3 coding sequence is TGCGCCAGCAGCCAGTGGGACAGGGCGGGAGGCGAGCAGTACTTC. It is translated as CASSQWDRAGGEQYF.

The chain employs TRBV9 and TRBJ1-2; D perhaps matches TRBD1 (5 bases). The V gene's germline CDR1 is SGDLS and CDR2 YYNGEE. The CDR3 is made up of 18 amino acids. Deletions cut 1 base from V and 2 bases from J, with 21 bases between. The CDR3 region is CASSVRWAPGEGNYGYTF. The CDR3 coding sequence is TGTGCCAGCAGCGTACGTTGGGCTCCTGGGGAGGGGAACTATGGCTACACCTTC.